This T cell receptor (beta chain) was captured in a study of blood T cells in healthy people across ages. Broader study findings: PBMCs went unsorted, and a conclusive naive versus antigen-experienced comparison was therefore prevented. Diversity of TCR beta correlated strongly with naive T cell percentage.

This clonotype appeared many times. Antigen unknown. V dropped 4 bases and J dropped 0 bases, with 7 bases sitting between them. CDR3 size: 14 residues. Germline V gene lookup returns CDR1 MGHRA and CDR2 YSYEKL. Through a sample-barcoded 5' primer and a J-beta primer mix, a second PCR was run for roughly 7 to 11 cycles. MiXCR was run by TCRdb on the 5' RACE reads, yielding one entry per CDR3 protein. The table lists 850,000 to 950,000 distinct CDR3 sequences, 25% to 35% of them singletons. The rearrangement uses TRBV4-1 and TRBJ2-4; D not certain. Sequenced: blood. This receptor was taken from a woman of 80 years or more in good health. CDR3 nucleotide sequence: TGCGCCAGCAGCCCCCCATTAGCCAAAAACATTCAGTACTTC. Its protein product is CASSPPLAKNIQYF.